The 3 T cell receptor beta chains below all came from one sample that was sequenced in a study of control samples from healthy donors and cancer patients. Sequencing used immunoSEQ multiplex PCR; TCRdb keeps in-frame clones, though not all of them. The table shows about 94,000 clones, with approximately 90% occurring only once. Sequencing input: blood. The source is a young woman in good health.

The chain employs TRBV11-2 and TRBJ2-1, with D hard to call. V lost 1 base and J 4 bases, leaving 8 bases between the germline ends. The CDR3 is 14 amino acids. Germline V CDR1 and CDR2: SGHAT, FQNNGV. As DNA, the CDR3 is TGTGCCAGCAGCTTAGTTTGGCCTTACAATGAGCAGTTCTTC. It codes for CASSLVWPYNEQFF.

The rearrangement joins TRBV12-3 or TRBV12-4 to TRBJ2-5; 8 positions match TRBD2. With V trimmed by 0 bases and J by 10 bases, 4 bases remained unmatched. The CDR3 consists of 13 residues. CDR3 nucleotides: TGTGCCAGCAGTTTAGCGGGGCGGGAGGACCAGTACTTC. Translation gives CASSLAGREDQYF.

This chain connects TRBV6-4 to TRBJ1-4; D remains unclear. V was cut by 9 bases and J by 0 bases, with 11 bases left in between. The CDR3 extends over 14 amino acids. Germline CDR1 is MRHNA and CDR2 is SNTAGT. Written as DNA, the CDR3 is TGTGCCAGACCTCGCCCCACAACTAATGAAAAACTGTTTTTT. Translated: CARPRPTTNEKLFF.